Listed here is a single TCR beta chain. This record belongs to a study of blood T cell repertoires in COVID-19. Looking at the study overall: Sites in the United States, Italy and Spain provided acute and convalescent COVID-19 samples.

V lost 7 bases, J lost 5 bases, and 13 bases stayed unmatched. Germline V gene data show CDR1 as LNHDA and CDR2 as SQIVND (reference sequence). The length of the CDR3 is 16 residues. The authors' processing: Nucleated cell number was recorded as an estimate derived from reference gene primer amplification. The table came from immunoSEQ multiplex PCR; TCRdb's copy has only in-frame clones and leaves some out. V and J calls and clone size are as listed in that table; D and trimming were resolved from the DNA. The repertoire includes 300,000 to 450,000 clones, 85% to 90% of them detected once, and 3% sits in the top ten.

The chain carries TRBV19 and TRBJ1-1; the match to TRBD1 covers 10 bases. This sequence was found in a human donor in a cohort sampled during active COVID-19. The sequenced sample was peripheral blood. CDR3 sequence (DNA): TGTGCCAGTATTCTCGGGACAGGGGTTTGGGGGACTGAAGCTTTCTTT. It yields the protein CASILGTGVWGTEAFF.